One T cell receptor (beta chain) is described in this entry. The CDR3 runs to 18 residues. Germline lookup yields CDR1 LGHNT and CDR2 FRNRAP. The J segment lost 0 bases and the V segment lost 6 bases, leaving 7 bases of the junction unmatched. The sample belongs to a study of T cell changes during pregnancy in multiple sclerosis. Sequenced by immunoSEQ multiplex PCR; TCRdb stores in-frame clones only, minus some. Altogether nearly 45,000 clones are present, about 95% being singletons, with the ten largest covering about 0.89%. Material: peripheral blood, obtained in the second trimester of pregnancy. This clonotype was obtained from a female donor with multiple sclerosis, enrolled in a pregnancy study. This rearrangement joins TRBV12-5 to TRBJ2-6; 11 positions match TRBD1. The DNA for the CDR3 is TGTGCTAGTGGGCGGACAGGGGGCGAACGCTCTGGGGCCAACGTCCTGACTTTC. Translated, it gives CASGRTGGERSGANVLTF.